This T cell receptor (beta chain) was observed in a study of blood T cell repertoires in COVID-19. The method was immunoSEQ multiplex PCR; TCRdb's version includes in-frame clones alone and lacks a portion of them. The sample carries 150,000 or so clones, about 80% recorded once. This CDR3 is built from 18 residues. Germline CDR1 is LNHDA and CDR2 is SQIVND (reference sequence). V dropped 1 base and J dropped 0 bases, with 13 bases sitting between them. The source is a woman aged 60-75 years with COVID-19, enrolled during active disease. Material: peripheral blood. The J gene is TRBJ2-6, the V gene TRBV19; D might be TRBD1 (6 bases). The CDR3 DNA reads TGTGCCAGTAGTATAGGGCAGGACAGCTTCTCTGGGGCCAACGTCCTGACTTTC. Translating it yields CASSIGQDSFSGANVLTF. Filled out from reference TRBV19 and TRBJ2-6, the complete variable domain reads DGGITQSPKYLFRKEGQNVTLSCEQNLNHDAMYWYRQDPGQGLRLIYYSQIVNDFQKGDIAEGYSVSREKKESFPLTVTSAQKNPTAFYLCASSIGQDSFSGANVLTFGAGSRLTVL.